Listed below are T cell receptor beta chains from one sample, sequenced in a study of cytomegalovirus exposure and HLA in healthy donors. Method: immunoSEQ multiplex PCR; TCRdb's copy keeps in-frame clones and lacks some. The table shows some 210,000 clones, with approximately 82% occurring only once. The sequenced sample consisted of PBMCs. The receptors come from a male donor in good health and CMV-seronegative. The CDR3 runs from the conserved cysteine through the conserved F or W. A D gene is named only where the DNA matches it firmly. A clone size is listed for some rows: how often the clone was seen (once, few, many), or a class if it is expanded.

CDR3nt: TGTGCCAGTAGTATAATGGGGGGAAACCTGGAGCAGTACTTC
CDR3aa: CASSIMGGNLEQYF
j_gene: TRBJ2-7
abundance: -
d_gene: -
v_gene: TRBV19

CDR3nt: TGTGCCAGCAGCTCGGGACACCCTAATGAAAAACTGTTTTTT
CDR3aa: CASSSGHPNEKLFF
j_gene: TRBJ1-4
abundance: few
d_gene: -
v_gene: TRBV6-5

CDR3nt: TGTGCCAGCAGCTTGCCAGGGGGCTCCTACAATGAGCAGTTCTTC
CDR3aa: CASSLPGGSYNEQFF
j_gene: TRBJ2-1
abundance: -
d_gene: TRBD1
v_gene: TRBV5-8

CDR3nt: TGTGCCAGCATCCGACAGGGGGCTCCTCTCTACGAGCAGTACTTC
CDR3aa: CASIRQGAPLYEQYF
j_gene: TRBJ2-7
abundance: -
d_gene: TRBD1
v_gene: TRBV6-5

CDR3nt: TGTGCCAGCAGCGTAGGTCTAGCCAATGAGCAGTTCTTC
CDR3aa: CASSVGLANEQFF
j_gene: TRBJ2-1
abundance: -
d_gene: -
v_gene: TRBV9

CDR3nt: TGTGCCAGCAGCGTAGCTACCGGGGGAGGGAATGAAAAACTGTTTTTT
CDR3aa: CASSVATGGGNEKLFF
j_gene: TRBJ1-4
abundance: -
d_gene: -
v_gene: TRBV9

CDR3nt: TGTGCCAGCAGCGCCTTAGGGGACAGAAACTATGGCTACACCTTC
CDR3aa: CASSALGDRNYGYTF
j_gene: TRBJ1-2
abundance: -
d_gene: TRBD1
v_gene: TRBV9

CDR3nt: TGTGCCAGCACTAGGAGGGGTAGCGGGATCGGCACAGATACGCAGTATTTT
CDR3aa: CASTRRGSGIGTDTQYF
j_gene: TRBJ2-3
abundance: once
d_gene: TRBD2
v_gene: TRBV25-1

CDR3nt: TGTGCCAGCTCAATCCGGGGAAGCTACGAGCAGTACTTC
CDR3aa: CASSIRGSYEQYF
j_gene: TRBJ2-7
abundance: -
d_gene: -
v_gene: TRBV18

CDR3nt: TGCGCCAGCAGCTTGGAGGCCAGGGCGGGGGGCACCGGGGAGCTGTTTTTT
CDR3aa: CASSLEARAGGTGELFF
j_gene: TRBJ2-2
abundance: -
d_gene: TRBD2
v_gene: TRBV5-1

CDR3nt: TGTTCCAGCAGCGTTACAGTCTATGGCTACACCTTC
CDR3aa: CSSSVTVYGYTF
j_gene: TRBJ1-2
abundance: -
d_gene: -
v_gene: TRBV7-9

CDR3nt: TGTGCCAGCAGCTTAGAAGTGAGATACGAGCAGTACTTC
CDR3aa: CASSLEVRYEQYF
j_gene: TRBJ2-7
abundance: -
d_gene: -
v_gene: TRBV11-2

CDR3nt: TGTGCCAGCAGCAGACAGCCGGTGAGCACAGATACGCAGTATTTT
CDR3aa: CASSRQPVSTDTQYF
j_gene: TRBJ2-3
abundance: -
d_gene: -
v_gene: TRBV28

CDR3nt: TGTGCCAGCAGCGTGGGACAGGGTTTGAACACTGAAGCTTTCTTT
CDR3aa: CASSVGQGLNTEAFF
j_gene: TRBJ1-1
abundance: few
d_gene: TRBD1
v_gene: TRBV6-5

CDR3nt: TGTGCCAGCAGCTCCTTCTCCTACGAGCAGTACTTC
CDR3aa: CASSSFSYEQYF
j_gene: TRBJ2-7
abundance: -
d_gene: -
v_gene: TRBV13

CDR3nt: TGTGCCAGCTCACCACTAAATCCGGGACAGGGAAGCACTGAAGCTTTCTTT
CDR3aa: CASSPLNPGQGSTEAFF
j_gene: TRBJ1-1
abundance: -
d_gene: TRBD1
v_gene: TRBV18

CDR3nt: TGTGCCAGCAGTTGGACAGGGGGCCGCAATGAGCAGTTCTTC
CDR3aa: CASSWTGGRNEQFF
j_gene: TRBJ2-1
abundance: -
d_gene: TRBD1
v_gene: TRBV6-6

CDR3nt: TGTGCCAGCAGTTACTCTCGGTTCTTGAACACTGAAGCTTTCTTT
CDR3aa: CASSYSRFLNTEAFF
j_gene: TRBJ1-1
abundance: -
d_gene: -
v_gene: TRBV6-5

CDR3nt: TGTGCCACCAGCAGGGGGGGGAGCGCAGATACGCAGTATTTT
CDR3aa: CATSRGGSADTQYF
j_gene: TRBJ2-3
abundance: -
d_gene: TRBD2
v_gene: TRBV15

CDR3nt: TGTGCCAGCAGTGAAGACGTATTTGGGACAGGGTTGTACGAGCAGTACTTC
CDR3aa: CASSEDVFGTGLYEQYF
j_gene: TRBJ2-7
abundance: -
d_gene: TRBD1
v_gene: TRBV6-1

CDR3nt: TGTGCCAGCCGGACACCGGGAGGTAATGAAAAACTGTTTTTT
CDR3aa: CASRTPGGNEKLFF
j_gene: TRBJ1-4
abundance: -
d_gene: -
v_gene: TRBV25-1

CDR3nt: TGTGCCCAAAATGCCCTAGCGGCCTACAATGAGCAGTTCTTC
CDR3aa: CAQNALAAYNEQFF
j_gene: TRBJ2-1
abundance: -
d_gene: TRBD2
v_gene: TRBV30

CDR3nt: TGTGCCGGACTGGCGGGGCCGAGCGGGGAGCTGTTTTTT
CDR3aa: CAGLAGPSGELFF
j_gene: TRBJ2-2
abundance: -
d_gene: -
v_gene: TRBV19

CDR3nt: TGTGCCAGCAGACAAACTAGCGGGCTCTACGAGCAGTACTTC
CDR3aa: CASRQTSGLYEQYF
j_gene: TRBJ2-7
abundance: once
d_gene: TRBD2
v_gene: TRBV6-5

CDR3nt: TGTGCCAGCAGCGGGGGCGCGGCCAGCTCCTACGAGCAGTACTTC
CDR3aa: CASSGGAASSYEQYF
j_gene: TRBJ2-7
abundance: few
d_gene: -
v_gene: TRBV7-9

CDR3nt: TGTGCCAGCTCACCGCCGGACAGGGTGAACAGCTACGAGCAGTACTTC
CDR3aa: CASSPPDRVNSYEQYF
j_gene: TRBJ2-7
abundance: -
d_gene: TRBD1
v_gene: TRBV2

CDR3nt: TGTGCCAGCAGCCGACAGGGGGCGAATACTGAAGCTTTCTTT
CDR3aa: CASSRQGANTEAFF
j_gene: TRBJ1-1
abundance: -
d_gene: TRBD1
v_gene: TRBV5-4

CDR3nt: TGTGCCAGCAGAGGGGACAGGGGATTCTATGGCTACACCTTC
CDR3aa: CASRGDRGFYGYTF
j_gene: TRBJ1-2
abundance: few
d_gene: TRBD1
v_gene: TRBV6-6

CDR3nt: TGCGCCAGCAGCACCCGGGCCGCGGGTCAGGACTATGGCTACACCTTC
CDR3aa: CASSTRAAGQDYGYTF
j_gene: TRBJ1-2
abundance: once
d_gene: -
v_gene: TRBV4-1

CDR3nt: TGCGCCAGCAGCCCCGGGACCAGGGGGACGGAAGATACGCAGTATTTT
CDR3aa: CASSPGTRGTEDTQYF
j_gene: TRBJ2-3
abundance: -
d_gene: TRBD1
v_gene: TRBV10-1

CDR3nt: TGTGCCAGTAGTGCCCAGGGGGCAGCATCTTTCTTT
CDR3aa: CASSAQGAASFF
j_gene: TRBJ1-1
abundance: -
d_gene: TRBD1
v_gene: TRBV19

CDR3nt: TGTGCCAGCAGTACTAGCGAGGATACGCAGTATTTT
CDR3aa: CASSTSEDTQYF
j_gene: TRBJ2-3
abundance: -
d_gene: TRBD2
v_gene: TRBV2

CDR3nt: TGCGCCAGCAGCGCCCCCCGGGGCGAGCAGTACTTC
CDR3aa: CASSAPRGEQYF
j_gene: TRBJ2-7
abundance: -
d_gene: -
v_gene: TRBV4-1

CDR3nt: TGTGCCAGCAGCCAAGATCGAAGCCGACACCCGGGACTAGCGGGAGAGACCCAGTACTTC
CDR3aa: CASSQDRSRHPGLAGETQYF
j_gene: TRBJ2-5
abundance: -
d_gene: TRBD2
v_gene: TRBV14

CDR3nt: TGTGCCAGCAGTTCGGTAGCGGGAGGCCCCTCCTACGAGCAGTACTTC
CDR3aa: CASSSVAGGPSYEQYF
j_gene: TRBJ2-7
abundance: once
d_gene: TRBD2
v_gene: TRBV27

CDR3nt: TGCGCCAGCAGCCGGGACACCCCAACTAATGAAAAACTGTTTTTT
CDR3aa: CASSRDTPTNEKLFF
j_gene: TRBJ1-4
abundance: -
d_gene: -
v_gene: TRBV5-1

CDR3nt: TGTGCTAGTGGTTTGACCAATACCGATGGGACAGGGGTGTACGAGCAGTACTTC
CDR3aa: CASGLTNTDGTGVYEQYF
j_gene: TRBJ2-7
abundance: -
d_gene: TRBD1
v_gene: TRBV12-5

CDR3nt: TGTGCCAGCAGCCAAGATCAGGTCCACTACACCTTC
CDR3aa: CASSQDQVHYTF
j_gene: TRBJ1-2
abundance: few
d_gene: -
v_gene: TRBV14

CDR3nt: TGTGCCAGTTCGACATTCCGGGAGACCCAGTACTTC
CDR3aa: CASSTFRETQYF
j_gene: TRBJ2-5
abundance: -
d_gene: -
v_gene: TRBV28

CDR3nt: TGTGCCAGCAGTGAGATTGTAGCCTGGGAGCAGTACTTC
CDR3aa: CASSEIVAWEQYF
j_gene: TRBJ2-7
abundance: -
d_gene: -
v_gene: TRBV2

CDR3nt: TGTGCCAGCAGCTTGGCCAACCCCCCCGGAGATGAAGGCGGGGAGCTGTTTTTT
CDR3aa: CASSLANPPGDEGGELFF
j_gene: TRBJ2-2
abundance: -
d_gene: -
v_gene: TRBV5-4

CDR3nt: TGCGCCAGCAGCTTGGGACAGGCCAACAATGAGCAGTTCTTC
CDR3aa: CASSLGQANNEQFF
j_gene: TRBJ2-1
abundance: -
d_gene: -
v_gene: TRBV5-1

CDR3nt: TGTGCCAGCAGTTTAATCGGCGGCCAGGGCCATCAGCCCCAGCATTTT
CDR3aa: CASSLIGGQGHQPQHF
j_gene: TRBJ1-5
abundance: -
d_gene: -
v_gene: TRBV28

CDR3nt: TGCAGCGTTTTTACGGACAGGCAGAACACTGAAGCTTTCTTT
CDR3aa: CSVFTDRQNTEAFF
j_gene: TRBJ1-1
abundance: -
d_gene: TRBD1
v_gene: TRBV29-1

CDR3nt: TGTGCCAGCAGCTTAGCGACAGGGCCTGGAGAGCAGTACTTC
CDR3aa: CASSLATGPGEQYF
j_gene: TRBJ2-7
abundance: -
d_gene: TRBD1
v_gene: TRBV13

CDR3nt: TGCGCCAGCAGCTTGAGAACAGGGATAGAGACCCAGTACTTC
CDR3aa: CASSLRTGIETQYF
j_gene: TRBJ2-5
abundance: -
d_gene: -
v_gene: TRBV5-1

CDR3nt: TGTGCCAGCAGTTTAGGGACTCAGGGTTTAGAGACCCAGTACTTC
CDR3aa: CASSLGTQGLETQYF
j_gene: TRBJ2-5
abundance: -
d_gene: -
v_gene: TRBV27

CDR3nt: TGTGCTAGCAGCCCGGGACTAGCGGGAGGGTGGGATACGCAGTATTTT
CDR3aa: CASSPGLAGGWDTQYF
j_gene: TRBJ2-3
abundance: few
d_gene: TRBD2
v_gene: TRBV7-7

CDR3nt: TGTGCTAGTGGTGTGCAAGGGGGACTAGCGGGAGGCACCGGGGAGCTGTTTTTT
CDR3aa: CASGVQGGLAGGTGELFF
j_gene: TRBJ2-2
abundance: -
d_gene: TRBD2
v_gene: TRBV12-5

CDR3nt: TGTGCCAGCAGCGCCTCGAGTACGGGTGAGCAGTACTTC
CDR3aa: CASSASSTGEQYF
j_gene: TRBJ2-7
abundance: -
d_gene: -
v_gene: TRBV27

CDR3nt: TGTGCCAGCTCATCCAAAGACGCGGGATACAATCAGCCCCAGCATTTT
CDR3aa: CASSSKDAGYNQPQHF
j_gene: TRBJ1-5
abundance: -
d_gene: -
v_gene: TRBV18

CDR3nt: TGTGCCAGCAGTGACCGGGGGGCGGCAACTAATGAAAAACTGTTTTTT
CDR3aa: CASSDRGAATNEKLFF
j_gene: TRBJ1-4
abundance: -
d_gene: -
v_gene: TRBV6-1

CDR3nt: TGTGCCAGCAGCTCTGGGACAGGGGATACTGAAGCTTTCTTT
CDR3aa: CASSSGTGDTEAFF
j_gene: TRBJ1-1
abundance: once
d_gene: TRBD1
v_gene: TRBV2

CDR3nt: TGTTCCAGCATGCAGGGTAGGGTGCGGTACACAGATACGCAGTATTTT
CDR3aa: CSSMQGRVRYTDTQYF
j_gene: TRBJ2-3
abundance: -
d_gene: -
v_gene: TRBV7-9

CDR3nt: TGTGCCAGTAGTCCCTGGACAGGGGGGAATGAGCAGTTCTTC
CDR3aa: CASSPWTGGNEQFF
j_gene: TRBJ2-1
abundance: -
d_gene: TRBD1
v_gene: TRBV19